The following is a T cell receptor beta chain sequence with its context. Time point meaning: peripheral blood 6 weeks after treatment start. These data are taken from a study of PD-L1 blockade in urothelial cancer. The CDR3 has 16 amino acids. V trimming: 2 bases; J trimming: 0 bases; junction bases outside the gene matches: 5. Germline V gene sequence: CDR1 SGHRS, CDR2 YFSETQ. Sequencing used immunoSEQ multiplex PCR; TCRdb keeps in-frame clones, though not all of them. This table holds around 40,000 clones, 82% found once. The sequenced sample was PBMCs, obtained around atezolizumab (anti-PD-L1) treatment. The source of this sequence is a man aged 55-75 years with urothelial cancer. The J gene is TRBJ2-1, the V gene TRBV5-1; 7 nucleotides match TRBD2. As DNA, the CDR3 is TGCGCCAGCAGCTTAGCGGGGATGAGCTCCTACAATGAGCAGTTCTTC. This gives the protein CASSLAGMSSYNEQFF.